The 22 T cell receptor beta chains listed next were all sequenced from one sample in a study of read filtering for tumor transcriptome and immune sequencing. The library was built from about 370 ng RNA with molecular barcoded adaptors for alpha/delta and beta/gamma chains. TCRdb independently ran MiXCR on the reads; one entry per CDR3 protein. The repertoire holds 75,000 to 95,000 distinct CDR3 sequences, with more than 9% as singletons. The sample was a population of CD138-negative cells sorted from bone marrow. The source is a donor at least 40 years old with multiple myeloma.

This clonotype occurred many times. This chain links TRBV2 with TRBJ2-1; the match to TRBD2 covers 10 bases. This CDR3 is built from 16 residues. Germline V CDR1 and CDR2: SNHLY, FYNNEI. Trimming removed 7 bases from V and 12 bases from J; junction bases left unmatched: 18. Here the CDR3 reads CASTSAHSPSGSVQFF. CDR3 DNA: TGTGCCAGCACTTCAGCCCACAGTCCTAGCGGGAGCGTGCAGTTCTTC.

This clonotype was seen many times. This chain links TRBV19 with TRBJ1-1; D may be TRBD1 (5 bases). Germline CDR1 and CDR2: LNHDA and SQIVND (reference sequence). There are 12 residues in the CDR3. Trimming took 2 bases from V and 7 from J, leaving 8 bases between them. The DNA for the CDR3 is TGTGCCAGTAGTATACGGCAGGGTGAAGCTTTCTTT. It is translated as CASSIRQGEAFF.

This clonotype was detected a few times. This may be a read error, as it is one base from a much larger clone. The CDR3 reads CASSYSPSGITDTQYF. CDR3 nucleotide sequence: TGTGCCAGCAGTTACTCGCCTAGCGGGATCACAGATACGCAGTATTTT. The chain employs TRBV6-2 or TRBV6-3 and TRBJ2-3, with TRBD2 matching 9 bases. The CDR3 is 16 amino acids. V was pared by 0 bases and J by 2 bases, with 3 bases of the junction left unmatched. From germline, CDR1 is MNHEY and CDR2 SVGEGT.

This clonotype has at least ten counts. The chain employs TRBV29-1 and TRBJ2-1; 9 nucleotides align to TRBD2. The CDR3 has 13 amino acids. The germline V gene has CDR1 SQVTM and CDR2 ANQGSEA. The V and J ends lost 7 bases and 6 bases, in that order; junction bases with no gene match: 7. Written as DNA, the CDR3 is TGCAGCGGAAAGACTAGCGGCCCCAATGAGCAGTTCTTC. Translating gives CSGKTSGPNEQFF.

This clonotype was detected a few times. Being one base from a much bigger clone, this may be a read error. The conserved phenylalanine or tryptophan normally closing the CDR3 is absent here, so this likely arose from a read error. The chain uses TRBV20-1 and TRBJ1-1; no clear D gene. Trimming pared 7 bases from V and 4 bases from J, leaving 13 bases between. The CDR3 runs 12 residues. Germline V gene data show CDR1 as DFQATT and CDR2 as SNEGSKA (reference sequence). The CDR3: CSGMRYGTEAFC. CDR3 in DNA: TGCAGTGGGATGAGGTACGGCACTGAAGCTTTCTGT.

This clonotype was seen more than once but under ten times. Given the absence of the conserved phenylalanine or tryptophan at the CDR3 end, a read error is likely. V gene TRBV28 combines with J gene TRBJ1-1; D unclear. Trimming shortened V by 2 bases and J by 2 bases, and 3 bases separated the two germline ends. This CDR3 contains 12 residues. Per the germline V gene, CDR1 is MDHEN and CDR2 is SYDVKM. DNA of the CDR3: TGTGCCAGCAGTTTAACTAACACTGAAGCTTTCCTT. Translating it yields CASSLTNTEAFL.

This clonotype came up many times. The DNA for the CDR3 is TGCAGCGTTGTCAGGCAGGGTGGGTACGAGCAGTACTTC. The encoded protein is CSVVRQGGYEQYF. This chain uses TRBV29-1 with TRBJ2-7, with D maybe TRBD1 (5 bases). The CDR3 has 13 amino acids. V shed 4 bases and J shed 4 bases, with 14 bases lying between them. Germline CDR1 reads SQVTM; CDR2 reads ANQGSEA.

In this sample, this clonotype turned up many times. This chain connects TRBV12-3 or TRBV12-4 to TRBJ2-2, with D perhaps matching TRBD2 (5 bases). The germline V and J ends were trimmed by 6 bases and 6 bases, with 14 bases remaining between them. This CDR3 has 14 amino acids. CDR3 sequence: CASSRMRAPGELFF. CDR3 nucleotides: TGTGCCAGCAGCCGAATGAGGGCCCCCGGGGAGCTGTTTTTT.

The sample holds many counts of this clonotype. The V gene is TRBV6-6, the J gene TRBJ2-2, with D maybe TRBD2 (6 bases). V shed 2 bases and J shed 4 bases, with 23 bases lying between them. Germline loops: CDR1 MNHNY, CDR2 SVGAGI (reference sequence). This CDR3 contains 19 residues. As DNA, the CDR3 is TGTGCCAGCAGTTACCTCAATCCGGCCAGCGGGTCTTTCACCGGGGAGCTGTTTTTT. It yields the protein CASSYLNPASGSFTGELFF.

This clonotype was recorded at least ten times. A much larger clone lies a single base off, so this may be a read error. This chain joins TRBV29-1 and TRBJ2-1, with 15 bases lining up with TRBD2. CDR3 length equals 21 residues. The germline V gene has CDR1 SQVTM and CDR2 ANQGSEA. The CDR3 reads CSVDGLAGGPWPGPSYNGQFF. The CDR3 DNA sequence: TGCAGCGTTGATGGACTAGCGGGAGGGCCATGGCCGGGCCCATCATACAATGGGCAGTTCTTC.

In this sample, this clonotype turned up many times. The V gene is TRBV28, the J gene TRBJ2-5, with D perhaps TRBD2 (7 bases). There are 15 residues in the CDR3. Germline V gene lookup returns CDR1 MDHEN and CDR2 SYDVKM. V was clipped by 3 bases and J by 5 bases, with 16 bases between them. The CDR3 DNA follows: TGTGCCAGCAGTTTTCTTGGGGGGGGGCAGGAGACCCAGTACTTC. It codes for CASSFLGGGQETQYF. Together with reference TRBV28 and TRBJ2-5, the CDR3 gives the full variable domain: DVKVTQSSRYLVKRTGEKVFLECVQDMDHENMFWYRQDPGLGLRLIYFSYDVKMKEKGDIPEGYSVSREKKERFSLILESASTNQTSMYLCASSFLGGGQETQYFGPGTRLLVL.

This clonotype was observed many times. The V call is TRBV28, the J call TRBJ2-2, with no clear D. The ends were cut back, 5 bases at V and 7 bases at J, with 5 bases in the middle. Germline lookup yields CDR1 MDHEN and CDR2 SYDVKM. The CDR3 has 11 amino acids. CDR3 DNA sequence: TGTGCCAGCAGTGACGTCGGGGAGCTGTTTTTT. Translated, it gives CASSDVGELFF.

Many counts were recorded for this clonotype. The rearrangement links TRBV5-6 to TRBJ1-1; D is possibly TRBD1 (6 bases). The germline V gene has CDR1 SGHDT and CDR2 YYEEEE. This CDR3 has 11 residues. The ends were cut back, 3 bases at V and 9 bases at J, with 9 bases in the middle. The CDR3 DNA reads as TGTGCCAGCAGCTGGGGGGACAAAGCTTTCTTT. Its protein product is CASSWGDKAFF.

With respect to this clonotype: One end of the junction is discordant with germline, which a read error may explain. The chain carries TRBV20-1 and TRBJ1-1; no clear D. The CDR3 length is 13 residues. Germline CDR1 reads DFQATT; CDR2 reads SNEGSKA (reference sequence). This CDR3 reads CNAIDGMSTEAFF. The CDR3 nucleotides are TGCAATGCTATCGACGGGATGAGCACTGAAGCTTTCTTT.

On this clonotype: This sequence may be a read error, since a much larger clone differs from it by one base. The chain joins TRBV20-1 to TRBJ1-1; D might be TRBD1 (6 bases). The CDR3 extends over 13 amino acids. Germline CDR1 and CDR2: DFQATT and SNEGSKA (reference sequence). The CDR3 DNA reads as TGCAGTGCTAGGGGGACATTGAACACTGAAGCTGTCTTT. This translates into CSARGTLNTEAVF.

The table lists this clonotype with many counts. The J gene is TRBJ1-1, the V gene TRBV13; D possibly corresponds to TRBD1 (5 bases). With 5 bases removed from V and 1 base from J, the gap between germline ends came to 8 bases. Germline loops: CDR1 PRHDT, CDR2 FYEKMQ (reference sequence). CDR3 size: 13 residues. CDR3 DNA: TGTGCCAGCAGCGCCGACAGGAACACTGAAGCTTTCTTT. Residues: CASSADRNTEAFF.

To note about this clonotype: Being one base from a much bigger clone, this may be a read error. This rearrangement joins TRBV5-1 to TRBJ2-2; TRBD1 is a possible D gene (5 bases). Germline lookup yields CDR1 SGHRS and CDR2 YFSETQ. CDR3 length: 13 amino acids. CDR3 amino acids: CAGSLTDTGELFF. The CDR3 region has the DNA TGCGCCGGCAGCTTGACAGACACCGGGGAGCTGTTTTTT.

This clonotype has a count of ten or more. The chain employs TRBV20-1 and TRBJ2-3; the D is unclear. Trimming stripped 3 bases from V and 0 bases from J, with 7 bases between. The CDR3 contains 13 residues. Germline V gene data show CDR1 as DFQATT and CDR2 as SNEGSKA (reference sequence). The CDR3 DNA reads as TGCAGTGCTAGCCAAACTAGCACAGATACGCAGTATTTT. This encodes CSASQTSTDTQYF.

Ten or more counts support this clonotype. The rearrangement joins TRBV5-1 to TRBJ2-1; the D is unclear. CDR3 size: 13 residues. The V end was cut by 0 bases, the J end by 2 bases, with 3 bases between. Germline lookup yields CDR1 SGHRS and CDR2 YFSETQ. CDR3 loop: CASSLATYNEQFF. The DNA of the CDR3 is TGCGCCAGCAGCTTGGCCACCTACAATGAGCAGTTCTTC.

This clonotype was seen more than once but under ten times. The V call is TRBV10-1, the J call TRBJ2-7, with 9 bases aligning to TRBD1. The CDR3 length is 14 residues. Germline V gives CDR1 WNHNN, CDR2 SYGVQD (reference sequence). V lost 5 bases to trimming and J lost 4 bases; unmatched junction nucleotides: 6. In DNA form, the CDR3 reads TGCGCCAGCAGTTCCGGGACAGGGATGTACGAGCAGTACTTC. It specifies CASSSGTGMYEQYF.

In its sample, this clonotype was seen many times. This chain joins TRBV5-1 and TRBJ2-2; D perhaps matches TRBD1 (6 bases). CDR1 is SGHRS, CDR2 YFSETQ, per germline. V shed 3 bases and J shed 6 bases, with 15 bases lying between them. CDR3 length: 15 amino acids. CDR3 loop: CASSSEQGTPGELFF. CDR3 bases: TGCGCCAGCAGCTCAGAACAGGGAACTCCCGGGGAGCTGTTTTTT.

This clonotype came up many times. This chain links TRBV19 with TRBJ1-5, with unresolved D. There are 14 residues in the CDR3. Germline loops: CDR1 LNHDA, CDR2 SQIVND (reference sequence). V lost 10 bases and J lost 1, with 14 bases in between. For the CDR3, the DNA is TGTGCCATATCGGACGGAGGGAGCAATCAGCCCCAGCATTTT. As protein: CAISDGGSNQPQHF.